The 4 T cell receptor beta chains below were found in one sample sequenced in a study of OX40 agonist ivuxolimab in advanced cancers. Produced via immunoSEQ multiplex PCR; TCRdb's table is partial and in-frame only. The repertoire holds fewer than 90,000 clones, over 75% seen once, with 2.5% to 3.5% in the top ten. Sequencing was performed on CD4+ or CD8+ T cells sorted from blood, taken in a trial of the OX40 agonist ivuxolimab. These receptors were taken from an adult with an advanced solid tumor such as melanoma, head and neck, liver or kidney cancer.

The V and J genes are TRBV5-4 and TRBJ2-1; 9 bases map to TRBD2. CDR3 length equals 17 residues. V lost 0 bases and J lost 0; bases outside the gene matches: 4. The V gene's germline CDR1 is SGHNT and CDR2 YYREEE (reference sequence). This CDR3 reads CASSLDLSGSSYNEQFF. Written as DNA, the CDR3 is TGTGCCAGCAGCTTGGACCTTAGCGGGAGCTCCTACAATGAGCAGTTCTTC.

The rearrangement uses TRBV9 and TRBJ1-1; D gene unclear. Germline values: CDR1 SGDLS, CDR2 YYNGEE. The CDR3 covers 14 residues. Trimming removed 5 bases at V and 11 bases at J, with 22 bases between. CDR3 region: CASSPARRETGAFF. For the CDR3, the DNA is TGTGCCAGCAGTCCAGCTAGGCGGGAAACTGGGGCTTTCTTT.

The chain uses TRBV6-5 and TRBJ1-2, with unresolved D. Germline CDR1 MNHEY, CDR2 SVGAGI. Deletions cut 6 bases from V and 4 bases from J, with 15 bases between. This CDR3 comprises 14 residues. The CDR3 is CASSFNDRVYGYTF. The CDR3 DNA follows: TGTGCCAGCAGCTTTAATGACCGGGTCTATGGCTACACCTTC.

This rearrangement joins TRBV27 to TRBJ1-1, with TRBD1 as a possible D gene (6 bases). V gave up 6 bases and J gave up 1 base, with 15 bases separating them. The germline gives CDR1 MNHEY, CDR2 SMNVEV (reference sequence). The CDR3 is 15 residues long. CDR3 DNA: TGTGCCAGCAGCGTGCTGAACAGGGAGAACACTGAAGCTTTCTTT. It is translated as CASSVLNRENTEAFF.